The 26 T cell receptor beta chains reported below all come from one sample, sequenced in a study of cytomegalovirus exposure and HLA in healthy donors. It was with 60 Vbeta and 13 Jbeta primers that the PCR ran. Produced via immunoSEQ multiplex PCR; TCRdb's table is partial and in-frame only. The repertoire includes approximately 150,000 clones, roughly 84% of them detected once, and 0.8% to 1.3% sits in the top ten. The sample taken for sequencing was PBMCs. Every receptor here comes from a man aged 30 to 39 in good health and CMV-seronegative.

J is TRBJ2-3 and V is TRBV4-3, with 9 bases that match TRBD2. The J segment lost 6 bases and the V segment lost 4 bases, leaving 8 bases of the junction unmatched. The CDR3 loop spans 15 amino acids. The V gene's germline CDR1 is LGHNA and CDR2 YSLEER. The CDR3 region is CASSPPGLASDTQYF. Written as DNA, the CDR3 is TGCGCCAGCAGCCCACCGGGACTAGCCTCGGATACGCAGTATTTT.

The J gene is TRBJ1-2, the V gene TRBV30; 12 bases map to TRBD1. CDR3 length: 15 amino acids. J gave up 8 bases and V 5 bases, and 12 bases lay outside the gene matches. Germline CDR1 is GTSNPN and CDR2 is SVGIG (reference sequence). The CDR3 DNA reads as TGTGCCTGGCGCGCCCCGGGACAGGGGGCGTGGGGCTACACCTTC. Protein sequence: CAWRAPGQGAWGYTF.

The V and J genes are TRBV19 and TRBJ2-1; 14 bases agree with TRBD2. The CDR3 has 17 residues. The ends lost 7 bases at V and 7 bases at J; junction bases unmatched: 12. Germline V gene sequence: CDR1 LNHDA, CDR2 SQIVND (reference sequence). The DNA for the CDR3 is TGTGCCAGTACGAAGTCGGGACTAGCGGGGGCCCTGAATGAGCAGTTCTTC. Translation gives CASTKSGLAGALNEQFF.

V gene TRBV9 combines with J gene TRBJ2-1; 7 bases map to TRBD2. J was trimmed by 7 bases and V by 4 bases; bases with no gene match: 11. The CDR3 loop spans 15 amino acids. CDR1 and CDR2 (germline): SGDLS, YYNGEE. CDR3 sequence reads: CASSISGSEGNEQFF. The CDR3 DNA reads as TGTGCCAGCAGCATTAGCGGGTCCGAGGGTAATGAGCAGTTCTTC.

The CDR3 loop reads CASSLFGGQFSNQPQHF. CDR3 bases: TGTGCCAGCAGTTTATTTGGGGGACAATTTAGCAATCAGCCCCAGCATTTT. The V gene is TRBV27, the J gene TRBJ1-5, with D perhaps TRBD1 (6 bases). V lost 1 base and J lost 0, with 13 bases in between. CDR3 length equals 17 residues. Germline loops: CDR1 MNHEY, CDR2 SMNVEV (reference sequence).

The rearrangement links TRBV7-2 to TRBJ2-1; TRBD2 matches at 11 bases. The ends lost 9 bases at V and 5 bases at J; junction bases unmatched: 3. CDR1 and CDR2 from the germline V gene are SGHTA and FQGNSA. CDR3 size: 13 residues. The CDR3, as DNA: TGTGCCAGTGGGACTAGCGGAAACAATGAGCAGTTCTTC. Amino acid sequence: CASGTSGNNEQFF.

This sequence joins TRBV27 and TRBJ1-1; D possibly corresponds to TRBD1 (6 bases). The CDR3 spans 13 residues. V was cut by 3 bases and J by 5 bases, with 10 bases left in between. Germline V gene sequence: CDR1 MNHEY, CDR2 SMNVEV (reference sequence). Here the CDR3 reads CASSFGGGTEAFF. The CDR3 coding sequence is TGTGCCAGCAGTTTTGGGGGCGGGACTGAAGCTTTCTTT.

The V call is TRBV6-6, the J call TRBJ2-7; perhaps TRBD1 as D (6 bases). V lost 6 bases and J lost 11, with 14 bases in between. The CDR3 extends over 11 amino acids. In germline, CDR1 is MNHNY, CDR2 SVGAGI (reference sequence). CDR3 loop: CASRFDAGEYF. As DNA, the CDR3 is TGTGCCAGCAGATTCGACGCAGGGGAGTACTTC.

The chain links TRBV6-4 to TRBJ2-2; D remains ambiguous. Trimming stripped 2 bases from V and 6 bases from J, with 13 bases between. This CDR3 has 15 amino acids. Germline CDR1 reads MRHNA; CDR2 reads SNTAGT. The CDR3 spells CASSDKVDPPGELFF. CDR3 nucleotides: TGTGCCAGCAGTGACAAAGTAGATCCCCCCGGGGAGCTGTTTTTT.

The chain links TRBV25-1 to TRBJ1-2; D might be TRBD1 (6 bases). There are 12 residues in the CDR3. The V and J ends lost 8 bases and 5 bases respectively, with 12 bases between them. Germline assignment: CDR1 MGHDK and CDR2 SYGVNS. Here the CDR3 reads CASQTGPYGYTF. The CDR3 DNA is TGTGCCAGCCAGACAGGTCCTTATGGCTACACCTTC.

The genes are TRBV30 and TRBJ1-6, with 9 bases matching TRBD1. After removal of 3 bases from V and 7 bases from J, the junction contained 4 bases not matched to a gene. The CDR3 covers 14 residues. From germline, CDR1 is GTSNPN and CDR2 SVGIG (reference sequence). The CDR3 protein is CAWSLDRGNSPLHF. As DNA, the CDR3 is TGTGCCTGGAGCCTGGACAGGGGCAATTCACCCCTCCACTTT.

The V call is TRBV4-2, the J call TRBJ2-4, with a possible D match to TRBD2 (5 bases). The CDR3 loop spans 16 amino acids. Trimming shortened V by 0 bases and J by 6 bases, and 15 bases separated the two germline ends. Germline V gene sequence: CDR1 LGHNA, CDR2 YNFKEQ. The CDR3 DNA reads as TGTGCCAGCAGCCAAGATGGGCTAGCAGGCGGAAACATTCAGTACTTC. Amino acid sequence: CASSQDGLAGGNIQYF.

The gene calls are TRBV5-1 and TRBJ2-5, with 8 bases lining up with TRBD1. The CDR3 has 13 amino acids. Germline V CDR1 and CDR2: SGHRS, YFSETQ. V shed 7 bases, J shed 1 base, and the junction held 3 bases outside the gene matches. The CDR3 is CASGGTGQETQYF. The CDR3 DNA follows: TGCGCCAGCGGGGGGACAGGCCAAGAGACCCAGTACTTC.

The chain carries TRBV18 and TRBJ1-5; D remains ambiguous. Germline assignment: CDR1 KGHSH and CDR2 LQKENI. Trimming took 2 bases from V and 2 from J, leaving 22 bases between them. This CDR3 comprises 19 residues. The CDR3 loop is CASSPVEDPGYDGNQPQHF. As DNA, the CDR3 is TGTGCCAGCTCACCAGTGGAGGACCCGGGATATGACGGCAATCAGCCCCAGCATTTT.

The chain has TRBV7-2 and TRBJ2-7, with 7 bases lining up with TRBD2. This CDR3 has 13 residues. J was trimmed by 6 bases and V by 4 bases; bases with no gene match: 6. Germline V gene data show CDR1 as SGHTA and CDR2 as FQGNSA. The CDR3, as DNA: TGTGCCAGCAGCTCATCGGGGGGTGCCGAGCAGTACTTC. This encodes CASSSSGGAEQYF.

The gene calls are TRBV4-1 and TRBJ2-4; D uncertain. The germline V and J ends were trimmed by 3 bases and 1 base, with 4 bases remaining between them. CDR3 length: 13 residues. In germline, CDR1 is MGHRA, CDR2 YSYEKL. CDR3 DNA sequence: TGCGCCAGCAGCCATCCGGCCAAAAACATTCAGTACTTC. Amino acid sequence: CASSHPAKNIQYF.

This clone was recorded only once. The chain carries TRBV7-8 and TRBJ1-1; D is unclear. Trimming pared 0 bases from V and 2 bases from J, leaving 10 bases between. The CDR3 is 15 amino acids. Germline loops: CDR1 SGHVS, CDR2 FQNEAQ. This CDR3 reads CASSLATRLNTEAFF. CDR3 coding DNA: TGTGCCAGCAGCTTAGCTACCAGACTTAACACTGAAGCTTTCTTT.

CDR3: CASSLVNSYEQYF. DNA for the CDR3: TGTGCCAGCAGCTTAGTCAACTCCTACGAGCAGTACTTC. This chain uses TRBV7-9 with TRBJ2-7; D is unresolved. Trimming cost V 1 base and J 0 bases, with 4 bases left between them. Germline lookup yields CDR1 SEHNR and CDR2 FQNEAQ (reference sequence). CDR3 length: 13 residues.

The chain carries TRBV7-9 and TRBJ1-2; 8 bases fit TRBD1. Germline V gives CDR1 SEHNR, CDR2 FQNEAQ (reference sequence). This CDR3 comprises 18 residues. V was clipped by 2 bases and J by 2 bases; unmatched bases: 13. This CDR3 is CASSLNYPTGEYNYGYTF. The CDR3 region has the DNA TGTGCCAGCAGCTTAAACTACCCGACAGGGGAGTACAACTATGGCTACACCTTC.

The V call is TRBV7-8, the J call TRBJ1-2; maybe TRBD1 (6 bases). The length of the CDR3 is 13 residues. In germline, CDR1 is SGHVS, CDR2 FQNEAQ. Trimming took off 3 bases at V and 2 bases at J, with 7 bases between the two ends. The CDR3 DNA is TGTGCCAGCAGCTTCGACAGGAACTATGGCTACACCTTC. Protein: CASSFDRNYGYTF.

The V and J genes are TRBV25-1 and TRBJ2-3; TRBD2 aligns across 11 bases. Looked up from germline, CDR1 is MGHDK and CDR2 is SYGVNS. V shed 5 bases and J 6 bases; nucleotides not matched to a gene: 7. CDR3 length: 15 residues. This CDR3 reads CASSRGTSGFDTQYF. In nucleotides, the CDR3 is TGTGCCAGCAGTAGGGGGACTAGCGGATTCGATACGCAGTATTTT.

This chain uses TRBV30 with TRBJ2-2; D is uncertain. Deletions cut 0 bases from V and 3 bases from J, with 11 bases between. Per the germline V gene, CDR1 is GTSNPN and CDR2 is SVGIG (reference sequence). The length of the CDR3 is 15 residues. The CDR3 loop is CAWSVPSVHTGELFF. The CDR3 DNA is TGTGCCTGGAGTGTACCATCGGTGCACACCGGGGAGCTGTTTTTT.

This chain joins TRBV27 and TRBJ1-2; D not resolved. CDR3 length equals 14 residues. Germline V CDR1 and CDR2: MNHEY, SMNVEV (reference sequence). Trimming stripped 4 bases from V and 7 bases from J, with 16 bases between. The CDR3 is CASSSIAGVGGYTF. The DNA of the CDR3 is TGTGCCAGCAGTTCTATCGCCGGGGTGGGTGGCTACACCTTC.

This rearrangement joins TRBV7-9 to TRBJ2-3, with D perhaps matching TRBD1 (6 bases). This CDR3 has 14 residues. With 4 bases removed from V and 1 base from J, the gap between germline ends came to 9 bases. Germline CDR1 and CDR2: SEHNR and FQNEAQ (reference sequence). CDR3 sequence reads: CASSSAGGTDTQYF. CDR3 sequence (DNA): TGTGCCAGCAGCTCCGCAGGGGGCACAGATACGCAGTATTTT. Full variable domain (remainder filled in from reference TRBV7-9 and TRBJ2-3): DTGVSQNPRHKITKRGQNVTFRCDPISEHNRLYWYRQTLGQGPEFLTYFQNEAQLEKSRLLSDRFSAERPKGSFSTLEIQRTEQGDSAMYLCASSSAGGTDTQYFGPGTRLTVL.

The V gene is TRBV27, the J gene TRBJ2-7, with 9 bases matching TRBD1. Germline V gene data show CDR1 as MNHEY and CDR2 as SMNVEV (reference sequence). CDR3 length: 14 amino acids. Losses at the gene ends were 5 bases for V and 5 bases for J; bases not matched to a gene: 7. CDR3 DNA sequence: TGTGCCAGCAGTACTGGGGACAGGGTCAACGAGCAGTACTTC. Protein product: CASSTGDRVNEQYF.

In the case of this clone: Additional DNA sequences in this sample encode the identical CDR3. J is TRBJ2-4 and V is TRBV30; 7 bases match TRBD1. The ends lost 3 bases at V and 1 base at J; junction bases unmatched: 3. CDR3 length equals 14 residues. Germline V CDR1 and CDR2: GTSNPN, SVGIG (reference sequence). The CDR3 here is CAWSEGAAKNIQYF. As DNA, the CDR3 is TGTGCCTGGAGCGAGGGGGCCGCCAAAAACATTCAGTACTTC.